A single sample gave rise to the 3 T cell receptor beta chains below, sequenced in a study of blood T cell repertoires in COVID-19. TCRdb's copy holds only in-frame clones and misses some; the assay was immunoSEQ multiplex PCR. The table lists 130,000 or so clones, 85% of them singletons. Sequences were obtained from peripheral blood. Every receptor here comes from a man in his sixties with acute or convalescent COVID-19.

This rearrangement joins TRBV28 to TRBJ2-7; 9 nucleotides line up with TRBD2. The V segment lost 3 bases and the J segment 2 bases; nucleotides outside the gene matches: 5. This CDR3 region has 15 residues. The germline gives CDR1 MDHEN, CDR2 SYDVKM. CDR3 coding DNA: TGTGCCAGCAGTTTCCCTAGCGGGACTACCTACGAGCAGTACTTC. This translates into CASSFPSGTTYEQYF.

This clone has more than one count but fewer than ten. V usage is TRBV12-5 and J usage is TRBJ1-4; the D is unclear. Trimming stripped 0 bases from V and 3 bases from J, with 11 bases between. In germline, CDR1 is LGHNT, CDR2 FRNRAP. The CDR3 loop spans 16 amino acids. CDR3 sequence: CASGLVLRRSNEKLFF. The CDR3 nucleotides are TGTGCTAGTGGTTTGGTACTAAGGAGATCTAATGAAAAACTGTTTTTT.

The chain uses TRBV6-2 or TRBV6-3 and TRBJ2-1; 7 bases are a match to TRBD1. CDR1 is MNHEY and CDR2 is SVGEGT in the germline V gene. Trimming removed 2 bases from V and 6 bases from J; junction bases left unmatched: 19. This CDR3 region has 19 residues. This CDR3 reads CASSYRRGQSGKVVNEQFF. CDR3 in DNA: TGTGCCAGCAGTTACAGAAGGGGACAGAGCGGAAAGGTAGTCAATGAGCAGTTCTTC.